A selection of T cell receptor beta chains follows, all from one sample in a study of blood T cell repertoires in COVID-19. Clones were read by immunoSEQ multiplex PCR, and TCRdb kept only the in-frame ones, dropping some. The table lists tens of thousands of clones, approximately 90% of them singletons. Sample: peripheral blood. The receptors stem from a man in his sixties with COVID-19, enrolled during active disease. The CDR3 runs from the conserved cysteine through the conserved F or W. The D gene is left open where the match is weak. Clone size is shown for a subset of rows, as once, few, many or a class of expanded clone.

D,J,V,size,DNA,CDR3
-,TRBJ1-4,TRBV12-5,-,TGTGCTAGTGGTTTGGGACAGACATCAACTAATGAAAAACTGTTTTTT,CASGLGQTSTNEKLFF
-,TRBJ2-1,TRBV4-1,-,TGCGCCAGCAGCCCCGGTATTCTCTCCTACAATGAGCAGTTCTTC,CASSPGILSYNEQFF
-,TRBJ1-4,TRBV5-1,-,TGCGCCAGCAGCTTGGCCCAGCGGGAAAAACTGTTTTTT,CASSLAQREKLFF
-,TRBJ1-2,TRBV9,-,TGTGCCAGCAGCGCCTCGGGTAGTGTACGTAGTGGCTACACCTTC,CASSASGSVRSGYTF
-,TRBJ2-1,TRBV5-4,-,TGTGCCAGCAGCTTGGTACTAGCTCCGAATGAGCAGTTCTTC,CASSLVLAPNEQFF
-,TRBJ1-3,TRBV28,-,TGTGCCAGCAGTCCGGTCGAAAACACCATATATTTT,CASSPVENTIYF
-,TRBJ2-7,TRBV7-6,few,TGTGCCAGCAGCCCCGGGGGTGAGCAGTACTTC,CASSPGGEQYF
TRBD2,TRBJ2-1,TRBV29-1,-,TGCAGCGTTGAACGGGCTAGCGGGAGAAGTGAGCAGTTCTTC,CSVERASGRSEQFF
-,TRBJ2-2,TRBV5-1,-,TGCGCCAGCAGCCACCGGGACTTAAACACCGGGGAGCTGTTTTTT,CASSHRDLNTGELFF
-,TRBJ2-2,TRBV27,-,TGTGCCAGCAGTTTAAGTCGGGGGACGGGGGCCGGGGAGCTGTTTTTT,CASSLSRGTGAGELFF
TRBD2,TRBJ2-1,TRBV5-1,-,TGCGCCAGCACCCGGGCAGAGGGAGGGCCTTACAATGAGCAGTTCTTC,CASTRAEGGPYNEQFF
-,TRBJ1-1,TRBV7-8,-,TGTGCCAGCAGCCCTCCGGGAGGATTGGTAGCTTTCTTT,CASSPPGGLVAFF
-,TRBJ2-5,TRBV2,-,TGTGCCAGCATGGCCGAAGCGGAGACCCAGTACTTC,CASMAEAETQYF
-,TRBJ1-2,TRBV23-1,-,TGCGCCAGCAGTCAGAGCCGAACAGATGGCTACACCTTC,CASSQSRTDGYTF
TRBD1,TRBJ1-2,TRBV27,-,TGTGCCAGCGGCCAGGGGGACAGCCACGGCCATGGCTACACCTTC,CASGQGDSHGHGYTF
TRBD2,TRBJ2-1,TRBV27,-,TGTGCCAGCAGTTTATCCAGGGTGATGTTAGCGGGAGGCAATGAGCAGTTCTTC,CASSLSRVMLAGGNEQFF
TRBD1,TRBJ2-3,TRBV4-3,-,TGCGCCAGCAGCCAACACAGGGGGATGACAGATACGCAGTATTTT,CASSQHRGMTDTQYF
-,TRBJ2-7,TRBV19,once,TGTGCCAGTATGAGCGGTACCTACGAGCAGTACTTC,CASMSGTYEQYF
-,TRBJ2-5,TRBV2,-,TGTGCCAGCAGCCCATTGGAGTGGGAGACCCAGTACTTC,CASSPLEWETQYF
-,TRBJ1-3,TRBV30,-,TGTGCCTGGAGTCCCTCGGGGGGAAGAGACACCATATATTTT,CAWSPSGGRDTIYF
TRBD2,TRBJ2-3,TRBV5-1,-,TGCGCCAGCAGCTTGGCCGGGACTAGCGGGAGGGGCACAGATACGCAGTATTTT,CASSLAGTSGRGTDTQYF
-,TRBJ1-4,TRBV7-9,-,TGTGCCAGCAGCCCGGGGGCAACTAATGAAAAACTGTTTTTT,CASSPGATNEKLFF
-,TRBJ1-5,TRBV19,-,TGTGCCAGTAGGCGAAACAGAGGCAATCAGCCCCAGCATTTT,CASRRNRGNQPQHF
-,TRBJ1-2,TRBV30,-,TGTGCCTGGAGGGGCCGGGGAGGCTACACCTTC,CAWRGRGGYTF
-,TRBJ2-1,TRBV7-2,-,TGTGCCAGCAGCTCGGGGGCGGGAGATAAGGGTAATGAGCAGTTCTTC,CASSSGAGDKGNEQFF
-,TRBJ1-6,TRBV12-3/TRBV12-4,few,TGTGCCAGCAGGGACAGAGTAAATTCACCCCTCCACTTT,CASRDRVNSPLHF
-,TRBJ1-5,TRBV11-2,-,TGTGCCAGCAGCTTACGGACCTCAGGGCCGAGTGGCAATCAGCCCCAGCATTTT,CASSLRTSGPSGNQPQHF